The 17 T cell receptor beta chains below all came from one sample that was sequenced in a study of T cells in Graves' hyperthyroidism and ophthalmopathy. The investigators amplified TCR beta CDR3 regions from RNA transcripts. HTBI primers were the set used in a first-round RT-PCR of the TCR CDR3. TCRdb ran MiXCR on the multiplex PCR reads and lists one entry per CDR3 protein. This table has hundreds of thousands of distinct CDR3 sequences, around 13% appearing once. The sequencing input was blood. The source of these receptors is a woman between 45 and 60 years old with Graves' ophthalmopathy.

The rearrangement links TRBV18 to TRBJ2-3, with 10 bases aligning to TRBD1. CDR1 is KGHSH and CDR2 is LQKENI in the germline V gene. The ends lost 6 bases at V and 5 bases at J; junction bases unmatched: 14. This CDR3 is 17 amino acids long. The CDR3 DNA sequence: TGTGCCAGCTCTCAACTTCCCCGGACAGGGGGGAAAGATACGCAGTATTTT. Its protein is CASSQLPRTGGKDTQYF.

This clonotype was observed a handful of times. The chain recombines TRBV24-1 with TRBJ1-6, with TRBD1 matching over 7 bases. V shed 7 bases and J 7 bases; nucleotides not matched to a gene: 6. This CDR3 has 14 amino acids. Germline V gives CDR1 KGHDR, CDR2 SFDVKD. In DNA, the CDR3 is TGTGCCACCAGCGACAGGGTTGTGAATTCACCCCTCCACTTT. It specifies CATSDRVVNSPLHF.

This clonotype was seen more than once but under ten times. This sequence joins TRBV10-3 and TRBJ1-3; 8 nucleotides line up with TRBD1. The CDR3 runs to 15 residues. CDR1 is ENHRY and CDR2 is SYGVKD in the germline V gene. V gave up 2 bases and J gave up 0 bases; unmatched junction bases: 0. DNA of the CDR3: TGTGCCATCAGTGAGGGACAGGGCTCTGGAAACACCATATATTTT. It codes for CAISEGQGSGNTIYF.

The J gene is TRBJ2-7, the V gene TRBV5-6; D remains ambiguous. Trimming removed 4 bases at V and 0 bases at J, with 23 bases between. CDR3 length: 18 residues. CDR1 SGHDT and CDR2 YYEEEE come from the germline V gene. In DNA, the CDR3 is TGTGCCAGCAGCCAGATGTGGAGCCAATTCGCCAGCTCCTACGAGCAGTACTTC. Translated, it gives CASSQMWSQFASSYEQYF.

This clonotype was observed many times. As DNA, the CDR3 is TGTGCCAGCACCTACGGGCCAGGGGTGGAGCAGTACTTC. The encoded protein is CASTYGPGVEQYF. V and J are TRBV6-2 or TRBV6-3 and TRBJ2-7, with a weak D call TRBD1 (6 bases). V lost 7 bases and J lost 7, with 17 bases in between. There are 13 residues in the CDR3. Per germline, CDR1 MNHEY and CDR2 SVGEGT.

CDR3 sequence reads: CASSRGKGETQYF. CDR3 bases: TGTGCCAGCAGCCGAGGGAAAGGAGAGACCCAGTACTTC. The chain couples TRBV27 to TRBJ2-5; D perhaps matches TRBD2 (5 bases). V was clipped by 6 bases and J by 4 bases, with 12 bases between them. The CDR3 has 13 amino acids. The germline V gene encodes CDR1 MNHEY and CDR2 SMNVEV (reference sequence).

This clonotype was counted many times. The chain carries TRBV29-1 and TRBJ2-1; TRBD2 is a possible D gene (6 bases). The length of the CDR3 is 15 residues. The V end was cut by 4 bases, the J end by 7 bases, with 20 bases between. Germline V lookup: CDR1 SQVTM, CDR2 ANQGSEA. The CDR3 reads CSVARREKVGNEQFF. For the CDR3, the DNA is TGCAGCGTTGCCAGACGGGAGAAGGTGGGGAATGAGCAGTTCTTC.

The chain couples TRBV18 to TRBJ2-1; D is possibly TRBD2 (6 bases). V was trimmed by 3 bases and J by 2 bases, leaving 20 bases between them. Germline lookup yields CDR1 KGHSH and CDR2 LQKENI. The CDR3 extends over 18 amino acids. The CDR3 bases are TGTGCCAGCTCACCGGGGATCTTAGCGGAGATAACCTACAATGAGCAGTTCTTC. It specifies CASSPGILAEITYNEQFF.

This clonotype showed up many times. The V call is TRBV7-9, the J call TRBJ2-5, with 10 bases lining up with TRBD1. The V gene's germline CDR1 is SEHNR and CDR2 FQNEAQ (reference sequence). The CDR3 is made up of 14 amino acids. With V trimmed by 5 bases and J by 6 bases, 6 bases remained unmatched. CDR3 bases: TGTGCCAGCAGCCTCCGGGACAGGGGACAGACCCAGTACTTC. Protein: CASSLRDRGQTQYF.

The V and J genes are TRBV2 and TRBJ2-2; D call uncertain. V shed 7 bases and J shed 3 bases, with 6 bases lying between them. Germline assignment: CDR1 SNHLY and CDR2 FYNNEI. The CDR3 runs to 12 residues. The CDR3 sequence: CASTKDTGELFF. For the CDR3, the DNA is TGTGCCAGCACTAAGGACACCGGGGAGCTGTTTTTT.

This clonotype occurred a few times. DNA of the CDR3: TGTGCCACCAGTGAAGATAGGACAGGGGGCGATGAGCAGTTCTTC. It specifies CATSEDRTGGDEQFF. The V call is TRBV24-1, the J call TRBJ2-1, with 11 positions matching TRBD1. The trim removed 4 bases at V and 8 bases at J, leaving 6 bases unmatched. The V gene's germline CDR1 is KGHDR and CDR2 SFDVKD. CDR3 size: 15 residues.

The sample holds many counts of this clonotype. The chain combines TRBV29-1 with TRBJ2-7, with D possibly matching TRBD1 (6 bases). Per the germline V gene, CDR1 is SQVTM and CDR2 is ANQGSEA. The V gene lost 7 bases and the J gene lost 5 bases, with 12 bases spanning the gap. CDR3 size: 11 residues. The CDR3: CSADQGNEQYF. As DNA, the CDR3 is TGCAGCGCTGATCAGGGGAACGAGCAGTACTTC.

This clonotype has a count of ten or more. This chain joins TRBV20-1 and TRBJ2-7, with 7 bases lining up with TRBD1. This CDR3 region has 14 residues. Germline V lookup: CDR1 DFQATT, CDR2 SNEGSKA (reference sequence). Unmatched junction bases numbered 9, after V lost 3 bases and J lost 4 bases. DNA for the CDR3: TGCAGTGCTAGGGGTATCGGGACAGATTACGAGCAGTACTTC. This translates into CSARGIGTDYEQYF.

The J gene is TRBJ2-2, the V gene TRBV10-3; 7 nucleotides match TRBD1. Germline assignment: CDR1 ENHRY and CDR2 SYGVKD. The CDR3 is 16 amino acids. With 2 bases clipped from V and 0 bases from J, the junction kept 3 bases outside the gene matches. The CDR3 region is CAISEPGQSNTGELFF. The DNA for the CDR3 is TGTGCCATCAGTGAGCCGGGACAGTCGAACACCGGGGAGCTGTTTTTT.

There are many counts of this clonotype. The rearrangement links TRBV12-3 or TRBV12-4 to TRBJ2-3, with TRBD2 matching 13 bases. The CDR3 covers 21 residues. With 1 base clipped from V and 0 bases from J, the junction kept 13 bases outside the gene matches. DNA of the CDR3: TGTGCCAGCAGTTTAGGCGCAGGGGGACTAGCGGGAAGAGTAAGCACAGATACGCAGTATTTT. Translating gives CASSLGAGGLAGRVSTDTQYF.

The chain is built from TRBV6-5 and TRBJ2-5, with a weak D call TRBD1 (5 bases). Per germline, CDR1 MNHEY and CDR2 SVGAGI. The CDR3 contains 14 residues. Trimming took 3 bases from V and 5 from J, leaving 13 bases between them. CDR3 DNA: TGTGCCAGCAGTTATCTAGGACAAACGGAGACCCAGTACTTC. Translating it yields CASSYLGQTETQYF.

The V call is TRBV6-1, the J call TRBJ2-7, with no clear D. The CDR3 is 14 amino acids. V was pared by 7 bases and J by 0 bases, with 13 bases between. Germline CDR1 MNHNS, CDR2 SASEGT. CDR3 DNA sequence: TGTGCCAGCACCACCGGGTCAAGCTCCTACGAGCAGTACTTC. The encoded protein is CASTTGSSSYEQYF.